This TCR beta chain was captured in a study of cytomegalovirus exposure and HLA in healthy donors. The PCR employed 60 Vbeta primers together with 13 Jbeta primers. The method was immunoSEQ multiplex PCR; TCRdb's version includes in-frame clones alone and lacks a portion of them. The sample holds some 120,000 clones, 70% to 80% seen once. CDR1 is SNHLY, CDR2 FYNNEI, per germline. V was shortened by 6 bases and J by 5 bases, with 16 bases between the two germline ends. This CDR3 comprises 14 residues. Sequencing was done on a sample of PBMCs. The clonotype originates from a man younger than 45 in good health and CMV-seronegative. The V call is TRBV2, the J call TRBJ2-5; D unresolved. In nucleotides, the CDR3 is TGTGCCAGCAGCCAACAAACAGTCAGGGAGACCCAGTACTTC. Its translation: CASSQQTVRETQYF.